These T cell receptor beta chains were read from a single sample in a study of blood T cell repertoires in COVID-19. TCRdb's copy holds only in-frame clones and misses some; the assay was immunoSEQ multiplex PCR. The table records just over 300,000 clones, 80% to 90% of them present only once. The sample taken for sequencing was PBMCs or T cells enriched from blood (not recorded which). These receptor sequences come from a young man who had recovered from COVID-19. The CDR3 runs from the conserved cysteine through the conserved F or W. D genes are given only for firm matches. Clone size is shown for a subset of rows, as once, few, many or a class of expanded clone.

V: TRBV5-4
length: 14
D: NA
size: NA
J: TRBJ1-3
DNA: TGTGCCAGCAGCCACTCGTCTTCTGGAAACACCATATATTTT
CDR3: CASSHSSSGNTIYF

V: TRBV30
length: 19
D: NA
size: NA
J: TRBJ1-2
DNA: TGTGCCTGGAATGGTCCACCGCCGCTCGGCGGGGTAGTTGTGTATGGCTACACCTTC
CDR3: CAWNGPPPLGGVVVYGYTF

V: TRBV19
length: 15
D: TRBD2
size: NA
J: TRBJ2-7
DNA: TGTGCCAGTAGTATTTCCTTCGGGACTAGACACGAGCAGTACTTC
CDR3: CASSISFGTRHEQYF

V: TRBV7-2
length: 14
D: TRBD1
size: NA
J: TRBJ2-7
DNA: TGTGCCAGCAGCTTTGGACAGGCTAACTACGAGCAGTACTTC
CDR3: CASSFGQANYEQYF

V: TRBV11-2
length: 13
D: NA
size: NA
J: TRBJ1-5
DNA: TGTGCCAGCAGCTTAGCCGGAGATCAGCCCCAGCATTTT
CDR3: CASSLAGDQPQHF

V: TRBV19
length: 15
D: TRBD1
size: NA
J: TRBJ1-5
DNA: TGTGCCAGTAGATTCACAGGGGGAGGTGGTCAGCCCCAGCATTTT
CDR3: CASRFTGGGGQPQHF

V: TRBV7-9
length: 15
D: TRBD1
size: NA
J: TRBJ1-1
DNA: TGTGCCAGCAGCTTGCTCGGACAGGGAAACACTGAAGCTTTCTTT
CDR3: CASSLLGQGNTEAFF

V: TRBV6-5
length: 15
D: NA
size: NA
J: TRBJ1-1
DNA: TGTGCCAGCACGAGGGCGGGGGTTAATAGTGCTGAAGCTTTCTTT
CDR3: CASTRAGVNSAEAFF

V: TRBV12-3/TRBV12-4
length: 12
D: TRBD1
size: NA
J: TRBJ1-1
DNA: TGTGCCAGCAGCCGGACAGGGACTGAAGCTTTCTTT
CDR3: CASSRTGTEAFF

V: TRBV10-1
length: 16
D: TRBD2
size: NA
J: TRBJ2-3
DNA: TGCGCCAGCAGTGAGTTTAGCGGGGGCCCCACAGATACGCAGTATTTT
CDR3: CASSEFSGGPTDTQYF

V: TRBV4-1
length: 17
D: NA
size: NA
J: TRBJ1-2
DNA: TGCGCCAGCAGCCAGGCGCTAGCGCTCCGCGGTGTCTATGGCTACACCTTC
CDR3: CASSQALALRGVYGYTF

V: TRBV19
length: 14
D: TRBD1
size: NA
J: TRBJ2-2
DNA: TGTGCCAGTAGAGGGACAGGGGTCACCGGGGAGCTGTTTTTT
CDR3: CASRGTGVTGELFF

V: TRBV4-3
length: 16
D: TRBD2
size: NA
J: TRBJ2-7
DNA: TGCGCCAGCAGCCAAGAATCCGAGGGGAGGGCCTACGAGCAGTACTTC
CDR3: CASSQESEGRAYEQYF

V: TRBV6-5
length: 15
D: TRBD2
size: NA
J: TRBJ2-7
DNA: TGTGCCAGCCCATCAAAAGGGACTATTCCCCACGAGCAGTACTTC
CDR3: CASPSKGTIPHEQYF

V: TRBV9
length: 14
D: TRBD1
size: NA
J: TRBJ1-2
DNA: TGTGCCAGCAGCGGAGGACAGGGCCATTATGGCTACACCTTC
CDR3: CASSGGQGHYGYTF

V: TRBV19
length: 13
D: NA
size: many
J: TRBJ1-2
DNA: TGTGCCAGTAGTAACGACAGACTCTATGGCTACACCTTC
CDR3: CASSNDRLYGYTF

V: TRBV30
length: 15
D: NA
size: NA
J: TRBJ1-3
DNA: TGTGCCACTAGTTGGGGGCGCGGGTCTGGAAACACCATATATTTT
CDR3: CATSWGRGSGNTIYF

V: TRBV2
length: 14
D: NA
size: NA
J: TRBJ1-5
DNA: TGTGCCAGCAGTGATTCGGTGTTCAATCAGCCCCAGCATTTT
CDR3: CASSDSVFNQPQHF

V: TRBV3-1/TRBV3-2
length: 14
D: TRBD1
size: NA
J: TRBJ1-1
DNA: TGTGCCAGCGAGAGGACAGGGGGCCAGACTGAAGCTTTCTTT
CDR3: CASERTGGQTEAFF

V: TRBV7-3
length: 11
D: NA
size: once
J: TRBJ2-4
DNA: TGTGCCAGCAGCCCCCGGGACTCAATTCGCTTC
CDR3: CASSPRDSIRF

V: TRBV5-1
length: 15
D: NA
size: NA
J: TRBJ1-2
DNA: TGCGCCAGCAGCTTGGCCAAAGGGATTAGCGGGGGCTACACCTTC
CDR3: CASSLAKGISGGYTF

V: TRBV24-1
length: 14
D: TRBD1
size: NA
J: TRBJ1-2
DNA: TGTGCCACCAGTGAACCTGGGACAGACTATGGCTACACCTTC
CDR3: CATSEPGTDYGYTF

V: TRBV30
length: 15
D: TRBD2
size: NA
J: TRBJ2-2
DNA: TGTGCCTGGAGGCAGCGGGGGGGCCCGGGCGGGGAGCTGTTTTTT
CDR3: CAWRQRGGPGGELFF

V: TRBV7-2
length: 15
D: TRBD1
size: NA
J: TRBJ1-2
DNA: TGTGCCAGCAGCCCGAGAGGGGGCGCCGGCTATGGCTACACCTTC
CDR3: CASSPRGGAGYGYTF

V: TRBV18
length: 18
D: NA
size: NA
J: TRBJ2-6
DNA: TGTGCCAGCTCACCACGCTCGCAGGGTAGCTCTGGGGCCAACGTCCTGACTTTC
CDR3: CASSPRSQGSSGANVLTF

V: TRBV18
length: 15
D: NA
size: NA
J: TRBJ2-3
DNA: TGTGCCAGCTCACCAGCTAAAGGGGGCACAGATACGCAGTATTTT
CDR3: CASSPAKGGTDTQYF

V: TRBV5-4
length: 14
D: NA
size: NA
J: TRBJ1-6
DNA: TGTGCCAGCAGCCCCGGGGGAGAGGGTTCACCCCTCCACTTT
CDR3: CASSPGGEGSPLHF

V: TRBV18
length: 14
D: NA
size: NA
J: TRBJ1-5
DNA: TGTGCCAGCTCCCTTAGTATGAGCAATCAGCCCCAGCATTTT
CDR3: CASSLSMSNQPQHF

V: TRBV6-2/TRBV6-3
length: 19
D: TRBD2
size: NA
J: TRBJ2-2
DNA: TGTGCCAGCAGTTCCCTAATTCGACTAGCGGGGACGAACACCGGGGAGCTGTTTTTT
CDR3: CASSSLIRLAGTNTGELFF

V: TRBV6-5
length: 13
D: TRBD1
size: NA
J: TRBJ1-5
DNA: TGTGCCAGCAGGGTTACAGGGGAACAGCCCCAGCATTTT
CDR3: CASRVTGEQPQHF

V: TRBV9
length: 14
D: NA
size: NA
J: TRBJ2-7
DNA: TGTGCCAGCAGCGTGGGCAGGGAATTTTACGAGCAGTACTTC
CDR3: CASSVGREFYEQYF